The source of this T cell receptor beta chain is a study of T cell responses to AZD1222 COVID-19 vaccine. Turning to the study itself: Analysis merged second doses at about 4 or about 12 weeks.

CDR1 and CDR2 from the germline V gene are MDHEN and SYDVKM. The ends were cut back, 3 bases at V and 5 bases at J, with 7 bases in the middle. This CDR3 contains 13 residues. Assay used: immunoSEQ multiplex PCR; TCRdb lists only in-frame clones, some missing. This sample has about 160,000 clones, with roughly nine tenths found just once. Study results and limitations: Most donors were white British and more were female, and clonal diversity was possibly underestimated. Baseline seropositivity characterized only a handful of AZD1222 recipients. Rises in breadth and depth of Spike-specific TCRs came after two AZD1222 doses.

Worth noting for this clone: Its antigen is unidentified.

The chain recombines TRBV28 with TRBJ1-4, with D hard to call. This specimen was peripheral blood, taken on day 0 of AZD1222 vaccination. This sequence originates from an adult in good health. CDR3 region: CASSLVQNEKLFF. In nucleotides, the CDR3 is TGTGCCAGCAGTTTGGTACAAAATGAAAAACTGTTTTTT.